This paragraph reports one T cell receptor (beta chain). The sample is drawn from a study of blood T cell repertoires in COVID-19. Study-level background: The study drew acute and convalescent COVID-19 samples from the United States, Italy and Spain.

V shed 8 bases and J 4 bases; nucleotides not matched to a gene: 10. Germline V gives CDR1 MNHEY, CDR2 SVGAGI. The CDR3 extends over 15 amino acids. Some clones are missing from TCRdb's copy, which holds only in-frame ones; the method was immunoSEQ multiplex PCR. Of approximately 140,000 clones listed, 70% to 80% are singletons. Source material: peripheral blood. The rearrangement links TRBV6-5 to TRBJ2-2, with TRBD1 matching 7 bases. The source is a man aged 45-65 years with acute or convalescent COVID-19. CDR3 sequence (DNA): TGTGCCAGCCCTCCTGACAGGGTCGGCACCGGGGAGCTGTTTTTT. Residues: CASPPDRVGTGELFF.